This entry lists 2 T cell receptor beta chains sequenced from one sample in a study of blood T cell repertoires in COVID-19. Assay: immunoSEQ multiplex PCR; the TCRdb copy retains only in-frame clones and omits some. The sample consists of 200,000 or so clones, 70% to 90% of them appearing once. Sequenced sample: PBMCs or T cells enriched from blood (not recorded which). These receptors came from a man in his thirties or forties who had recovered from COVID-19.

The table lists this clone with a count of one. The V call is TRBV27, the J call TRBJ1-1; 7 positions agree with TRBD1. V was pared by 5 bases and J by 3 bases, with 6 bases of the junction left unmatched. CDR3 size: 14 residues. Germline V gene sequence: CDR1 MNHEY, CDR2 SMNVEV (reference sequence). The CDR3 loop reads CASSEQGWDTEAFF. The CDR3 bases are TGTGCCAGCAGTGAACAGGGGTGGGACACTGAAGCTTTCTTT.

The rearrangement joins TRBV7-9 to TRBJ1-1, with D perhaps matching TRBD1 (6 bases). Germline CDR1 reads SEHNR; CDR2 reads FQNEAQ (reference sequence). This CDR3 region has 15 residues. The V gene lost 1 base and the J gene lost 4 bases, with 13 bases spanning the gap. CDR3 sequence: CASSLGLGAGTEAFF. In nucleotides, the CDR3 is TGTGCCAGCAGCTTAGGTTTGGGGGCGGGCACTGAAGCTTTCTTT.